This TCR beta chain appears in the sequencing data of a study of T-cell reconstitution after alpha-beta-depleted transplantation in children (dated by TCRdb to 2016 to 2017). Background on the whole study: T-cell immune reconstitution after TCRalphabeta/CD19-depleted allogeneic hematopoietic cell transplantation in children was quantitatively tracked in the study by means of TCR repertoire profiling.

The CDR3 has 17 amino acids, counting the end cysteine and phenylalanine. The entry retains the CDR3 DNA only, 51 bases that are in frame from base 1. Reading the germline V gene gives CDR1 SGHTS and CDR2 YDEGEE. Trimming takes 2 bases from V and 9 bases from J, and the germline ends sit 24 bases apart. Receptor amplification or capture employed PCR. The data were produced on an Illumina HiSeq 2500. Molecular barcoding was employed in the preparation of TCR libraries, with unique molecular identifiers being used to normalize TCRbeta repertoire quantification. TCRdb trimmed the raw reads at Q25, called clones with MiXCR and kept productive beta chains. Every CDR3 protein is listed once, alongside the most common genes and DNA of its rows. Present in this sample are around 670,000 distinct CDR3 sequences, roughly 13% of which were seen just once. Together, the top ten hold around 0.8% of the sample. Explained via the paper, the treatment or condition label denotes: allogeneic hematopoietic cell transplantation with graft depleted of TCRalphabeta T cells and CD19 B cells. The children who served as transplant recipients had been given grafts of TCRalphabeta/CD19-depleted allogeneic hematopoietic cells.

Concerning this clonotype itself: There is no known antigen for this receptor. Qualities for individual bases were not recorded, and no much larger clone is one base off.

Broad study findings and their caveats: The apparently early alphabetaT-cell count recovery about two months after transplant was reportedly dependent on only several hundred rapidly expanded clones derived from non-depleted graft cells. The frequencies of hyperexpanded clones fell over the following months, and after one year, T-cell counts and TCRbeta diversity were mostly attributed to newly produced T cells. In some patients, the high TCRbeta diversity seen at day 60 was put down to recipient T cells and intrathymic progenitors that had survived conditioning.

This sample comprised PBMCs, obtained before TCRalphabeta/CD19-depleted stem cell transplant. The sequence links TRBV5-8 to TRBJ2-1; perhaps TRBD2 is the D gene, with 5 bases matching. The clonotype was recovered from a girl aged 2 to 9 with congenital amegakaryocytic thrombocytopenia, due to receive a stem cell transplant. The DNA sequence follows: TGTGCCAGCAGCTTCTTACTAGTTTCCTCCAGGAGCGGTGAGCAGTTCTTC. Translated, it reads CASSFLLVSSRSGEQFF.